This T cell receptor (beta chain) was identified during a study of blood T cell repertoires in COVID-19 (dated by TCRdb to about 2020). Study-level background: Collaborator samples came from the United States, Italy and Spain and covered acute and convalescent phases of COVID-19. The material from the prospective study consisted of cDNA or gDNA derived from T cells, B-cell-depleted T cells, or PBMCs. Deeply sampled blood TCRbeta repertoires from subjects exposed to, actively infected with, or recovered from COVID-19 were included in the dataset. The repertoires were released in a freely available public database meant as a resource for research on the immune response to SARS-CoV-2. Samples were obtained from the ongoing ImmuneRACE study (first 160 participants) and from 1,200 or so subjects provided by 6 global collaborators. A de-identified subject ID, COVID-19 status, age in years and sex were almost always included in the sample metadata. HLA class I and class II types, where available, came from metadata supplied by the sample provider rather than from assay-based typing.

The immunoSEQ Assay, a bias-controlled multiplex PCR, was used to amplify TCRbeta CDR3 regions from genomic DNA. Per the source publication's procedure: Within the assay, amplification of reference gene primers was used to estimate how many nucleated cells each sample contained. To quantify the absolute abundance of each unique TCRbeta CDR3 rearrangement, sequence reads were collapsed and filtered. Productive Simpson clonality was computed per sample as the square root of Simpson's diversity index over productive rearrangements. TCRdb holds this immuneACCESS table with in-frame rearrangements only. Some clones are missing; in checked studies, unresolved V genes explain under half, and the rest has no known cause. That table furnishes V, J and clone size, whereas the DNA furnished D and trimming. The sample yields around 130,000 clones; roughly four fifths were counted once. The top ten constitute 11% of the sample.

Concerning this clone: Its antigen is currently not known. One base away there is no much larger clone; base qualities are not given.

Beyond this particular receptor, the publication reports: How much clinical and demographic metadata was included differed by source and by participant, and the metadata was provided uncurated.

Each collaborating institution followed its own protocols to collect whole blood in K2EDTA tubes. For TCRbeta analysis, collaborator samples were shipped as frozen whole blood, as isolated PBMCs, or as DNA extracted from either sample type. For this chain, trimming is 2 bases at the V end and 3 bases at the J end, and the number of junction bases without a gene match is 4. CDR1 and CDR2, looked up from the germline V gene (reference sequence), are LGHDT and YNNKEL. The CDR3 covers 16 residues, taking in both the cysteine and the phenylalanine. Solely the CDR3 DNA is kept, with 48 bases framed from the first base.

This TCR was sampled from a human donor in a cohort sampled during active COVID-19. The chain is made from TRBV3-1 (or the pseudogene TRBV3-2) and TRBJ1-2, with 12 middle bases fitting TRBD1. The specimen was peripheral blood. The CDR3 is CASSQRDRGRDYGYTF. The DNA sequence is given as TGTGCCAGCAGCCAAAGGGACAGGGGGCGCGACTATGGCTACACCTTC.